Given below is one TCR beta chain in context. Its antigen is unidentified. TCRdb reanalysed the RT-PCR reads using MiXCR and keeps one entry per CDR3 protein. The sample has 590,000 or so distinct CDR3 sequences, less than 15% seen once. This record comes from a study of response to subunit inactivated influenza vaccine. The study, taken as a whole, reports: Authors suggested each seasonal influenza vaccination recruits few new T cells.

The CDR3 totals 13 residues. Trimming cost V 5 bases and J 2 bases, with 9 bases left between them. The germline V gene has CDR1 SGHRS and CDR2 YFSETQ. The chain couples TRBV5-1 to TRBJ2-3, with TRBD2 as a possible D gene (5 bases). Sequenced here: PBMCs from blood, sampled 14 days before vaccination. The TCR sequence derives from a man between 50 and 59 years old who received an inactivated influenza vaccine. The CDR3 sequence is CASRAEVTDTQYF. CDR3 bases: TGCGCCAGCAGGGCGGAGGTCACAGATACGCAGTATTTT. Full variable domain (rest looked up from reference TRBV5-1 and TRBJ2-3): KAGVTQTPRYLIKTRGQQVTLSCSPISGHRSVSWYQQTPGQGLQFLFEYFSETQRNKGNFPGRFSGRQFSNSRSEMNVSTLELGDSALYLCASRAEVTDTQYFGPGTRLTVL.